This T cell receptor (beta chain) was recorded in a study of radiotherapy plus CTLA-4 blockade in lung cancer. About the research overall: Disease control was present in 25% to 35% of patients, and objective responses in 18%.

This CDR3 has 15 residues. After removal of 11 bases from V and 7 bases from J, the junction contained 15 bases not matched to a gene. The V gene's germline CDR1 is ENHRY and CDR2 SYGVKD. On this clone: Its specificity is unknown.

The study treated chemo-refractory metastatic non-small-cell lung cancer patients with focal radiation plus ipilimumab CTLA-4 blockade. Assay: immunoSEQ multiplex PCR; the TCRdb copy retains only in-frame clones and omits some. The profile shows about 15,000 clones, 55% to 75% of them singletons. Study-level points and caveats: The authors reported that early blood T cell clone dynamics, with interferon-beta, best predicted response. Tumor-derived TCR clones expanded in blood after radiotherapy plus ipilimumab.

The chain combines TRBV10-3 with TRBJ2-2; the match to TRBD2 covers 8 bases. This sequence was found in a human donor with non-small cell lung cancer whose response to radiotherapy plus ipilimumab could not be evaluated. The sequencing here drew on peripheral blood, taken from a patient treated with radiotherapy plus ipilimumab. CDR3 protein: CASGLGSGGSGELFF. Written as DNA, the CDR3 is TGTGCCTCGGGCTTGGGAAGCGGGGGAAGCGGGGAGCTGTTTTTT.